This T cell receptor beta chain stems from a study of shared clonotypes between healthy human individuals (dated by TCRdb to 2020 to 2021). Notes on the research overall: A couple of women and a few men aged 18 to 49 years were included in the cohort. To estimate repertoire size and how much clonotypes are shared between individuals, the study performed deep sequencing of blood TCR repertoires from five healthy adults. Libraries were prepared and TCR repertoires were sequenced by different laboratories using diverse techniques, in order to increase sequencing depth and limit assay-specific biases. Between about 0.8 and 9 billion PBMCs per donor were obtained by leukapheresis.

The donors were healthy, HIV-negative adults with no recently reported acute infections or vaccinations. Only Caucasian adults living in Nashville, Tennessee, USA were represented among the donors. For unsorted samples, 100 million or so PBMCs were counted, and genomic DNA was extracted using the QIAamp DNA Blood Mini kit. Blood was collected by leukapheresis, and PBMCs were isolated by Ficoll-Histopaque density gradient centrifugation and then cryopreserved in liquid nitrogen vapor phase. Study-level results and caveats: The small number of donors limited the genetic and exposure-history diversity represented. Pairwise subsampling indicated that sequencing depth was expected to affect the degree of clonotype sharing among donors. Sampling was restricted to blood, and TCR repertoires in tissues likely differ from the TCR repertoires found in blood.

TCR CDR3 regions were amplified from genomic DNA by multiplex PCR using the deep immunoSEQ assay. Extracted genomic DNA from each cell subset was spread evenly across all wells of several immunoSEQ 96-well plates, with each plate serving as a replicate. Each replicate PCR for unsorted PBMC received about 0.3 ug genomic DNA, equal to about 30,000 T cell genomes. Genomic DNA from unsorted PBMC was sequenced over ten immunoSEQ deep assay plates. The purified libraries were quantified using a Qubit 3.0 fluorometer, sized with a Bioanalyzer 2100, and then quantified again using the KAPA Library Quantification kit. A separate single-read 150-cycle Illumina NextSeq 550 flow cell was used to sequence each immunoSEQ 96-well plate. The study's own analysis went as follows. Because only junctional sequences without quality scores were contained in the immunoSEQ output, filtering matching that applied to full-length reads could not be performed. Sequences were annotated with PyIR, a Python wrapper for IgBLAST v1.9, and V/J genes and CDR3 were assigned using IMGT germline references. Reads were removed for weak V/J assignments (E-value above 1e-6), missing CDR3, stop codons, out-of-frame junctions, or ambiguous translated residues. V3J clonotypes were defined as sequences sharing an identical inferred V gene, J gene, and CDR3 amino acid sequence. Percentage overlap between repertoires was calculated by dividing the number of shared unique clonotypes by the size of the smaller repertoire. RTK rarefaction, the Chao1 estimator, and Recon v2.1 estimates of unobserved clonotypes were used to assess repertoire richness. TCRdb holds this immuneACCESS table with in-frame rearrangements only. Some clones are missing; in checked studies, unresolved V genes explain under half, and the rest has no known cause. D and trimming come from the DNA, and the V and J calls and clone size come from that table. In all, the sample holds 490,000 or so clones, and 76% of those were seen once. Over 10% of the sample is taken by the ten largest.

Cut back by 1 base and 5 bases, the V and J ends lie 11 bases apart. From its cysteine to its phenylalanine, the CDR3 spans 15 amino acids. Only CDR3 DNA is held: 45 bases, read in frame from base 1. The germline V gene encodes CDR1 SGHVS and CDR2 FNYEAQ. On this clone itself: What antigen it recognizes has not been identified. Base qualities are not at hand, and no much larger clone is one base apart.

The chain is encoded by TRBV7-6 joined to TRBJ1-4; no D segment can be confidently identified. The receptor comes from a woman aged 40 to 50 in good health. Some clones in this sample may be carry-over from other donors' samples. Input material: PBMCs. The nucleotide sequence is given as TGTGCCAGCAGCTTAGTGGCAGACCTGAATGAAAAACTGTTTTTT. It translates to CASSLVADLNEKLFF.